The 17 T cell receptor beta chains in this list originate from one sample, sequenced in a study of cytotoxic CD8 clonotypes in ibrutinib-treated CLL. Method: immunoSEQ multiplex PCR; TCRdb's copy keeps in-frame clones and lacks some. The sample yields approximately 190,000 clones, more than 70% seen once. The material sequenced was PBMCs, taken after 12 months of ibrutinib treatment. The source is a human donor with chronic lymphocytic leukemia.

The rearrangement joins TRBV7-8 to TRBJ2-6; no reliable D call. The germline V gene encodes CDR1 SGHVS and CDR2 FQNEAQ. The CDR3 runs 14 residues. V lost 7 bases and J lost 1, with 8 bases in between. CDR3 sequence reads: CASNPLSGANVLTF. CDR3 nucleotide sequence: TGTGCCAGCAACCCTCTGTCTGGGGCCAACGTCCTGACTTTC.

J is TRBJ2-1 and V is TRBV11-2; 7 bases line up with TRBD2. V was pared by 2 bases and J by 3 bases, with 1 base of the junction left unmatched. The CDR3 consists of 14 residues. Germline values: CDR1 SGHAT, CDR2 FQNNGV. In nucleotides, the CDR3 is TGTGCCAGCAGCTTACCGGGAGGCTACAATGAGCAGTTCTTC. This translates into CASSLPGGYNEQFF.

This rearrangement joins TRBV18 to TRBJ2-3; D not certain. Per germline, CDR1 KGHSH and CDR2 LQKENI. The length of the CDR3 is 15 residues. Trimming took off 0 bases at V and 1 base at J, with 8 bases between the two ends. The CDR3 region has the DNA TGTGCCAGCTCACCACCTGGGCACGGCACAGATACGCAGTATTTT. It codes for CASSPPGHGTDTQYF.

This chain uses TRBV4-1 with TRBJ1-4, with unresolved D. The V gene lost 5 bases and the J gene lost 8 bases, with 12 bases spanning the gap. Germline V gene lookup returns CDR1 MGHRA and CDR2 YSYEKL. The CDR3 length is 13 residues. CDR3 residues: CASSFPRGEKLFF. CDR3 nucleotide sequence: TGCGCCAGCAGCTTCCCCCGTGGGGAAAAACTGTTTTTT.

This rearrangement joins TRBV9 to TRBJ1-3; D possibly corresponds to TRBD1 (5 bases). Germline assignment: CDR1 SGDLS and CDR2 YYNGEE. The CDR3 has 14 amino acids. Trimming took off 4 bases at V and 3 bases at J, with 11 bases between the two ends. CDR3 DNA: TGTGCCAGCAGCAAAGGGACGGATGGAAACACCATATATTTT. This encodes CASSKGTDGNTIYF. Variable domain in full (rest from reference TRBV9 and TRBJ1-3): DSGVTQTPKHLITATGQRVTLRCSPRSGDLSVYWYQQSLDQGLQFLIQYYNGEERAKGNILERFSAQQFPDLHSELNLSSLELGDSALYFCASSKGTDGNTIYFGEGSWLTVV.

This sequence joins TRBV5-4 and TRBJ2-7, with D possibly being TRBD1 or TRBD2 (5 bases each). CDR3 size: 16 residues. V was shortened by 0 bases and J by 2 bases, with 15 bases between the two germline ends. Germline lookup yields CDR1 SGHNT and CDR2 YYREEE (reference sequence). CDR3: CASSLASGTEAYEQYF. The CDR3 DNA reads TGTGCCAGCAGCTTGGCCTCCGGGACCGAAGCCTACGAGCAGTACTTC.

The chain links TRBV4-2 to TRBJ2-1; no definite D call. Germline V lookup: CDR1 LGHNA, CDR2 YNFKEQ. The CDR3 is 15 amino acids. V dropped 5 bases and J dropped 5 bases, with 16 bases sitting between them. In DNA form, the CDR3 reads TGTGCCAGCAGCTTAGGGCGGACGTCTCACAATGAGCAGTTCTTC. This gives the protein CASSLGRTSHNEQFF.

V is TRBV7-8 and J is TRBJ1-5; the D is unclear. This CDR3 has 12 residues. The V gene's germline CDR1 is SGHVS and CDR2 FQNEAQ. With 3 bases removed from V and 2 bases from J, the gap between germline ends came to 2 bases. CDR3 residues: CASSFRNQPQHF. CDR3 bases: TGTGCCAGCAGCTTTCGCAATCAGCCCCAGCATTTT.

In its sample, this clone ranks as medium-sized (0.01 to 0.1%). The chain links TRBV27 to TRBJ2-5; D uncertain. Per the germline V gene, CDR1 is MNHEY and CDR2 is SMNVEV (reference sequence). The V end was cut by 0 bases, the J end by 1 base, with 6 bases between. This CDR3 region has 14 residues. CDR3 protein: CASSLSTAQETQYF. Written as DNA, the CDR3 is TGTGCCAGCAGTTTATCCACAGCCCAAGAGACCCAGTACTTC.

The genes are TRBV28 and TRBJ2-7, with 7 bases matching TRBD2. Germline V CDR1 and CDR2: MDHEN, SYDVKM. The J segment lost 7 bases and the V segment lost 6 bases, leaving 12 bases of the junction unmatched. This CDR3 contains 14 residues. CDR3 in DNA: TGTGCCAGCAGGCCAGGCAGACTAGCTCGGGAGCAGTACTTC. As protein: CASRPGRLAREQYF. Complete variable domain (other parts from reference TRBV28 and TRBJ2-7): DVKVTQSSRYLVKRTGEKVFLECVQDMDHENMFWYRQDPGLGLRLIYFSYDVKMKEKGDIPEGYSVSREKKERFSLILESASTNQTSMYLCASRPGRLAREQYFGPGTRLTVT.

The chain carries TRBV25-1 and TRBJ1-1; D unclear. V shed 5 bases and J shed 0 bases, with 10 bases lying between them. This CDR3 comprises 14 residues. CDR1 and CDR2 from the germline V gene are MGHDK and SYGVNS. For the CDR3, the DNA is TGTGCCAGCAGTACACTGGCCTTGAACACTGAAGCTTTCTTT. Amino acid sequence: CASSTLALNTEAFF. The variable domain in full, with the rest retrieved from reference TRBV25-1 and TRBJ1-1, is EADIYQTPRYLVIGTGKKITLECSQTMGHDKMYWYQQDPGMELHLIHYSYGVNSTEKGDLSSESTVSRIRTEHFPLTLESARPSHTSQYLCASSTLALNTEAFFGQGTRLTVV.

This chain links TRBV7-8 with TRBJ2-7; TRBD1 might be the D (6 bases). The CDR3 length is 13 residues. V was cut by 5 bases and J by 4 bases, with 12 bases left in between. Germline V gives CDR1 SGHVS, CDR2 FQNEAQ. CDR3 amino acids: CASSDRTVYEQYF. The DNA of the CDR3 is TGTGCCAGCAGCGACAGGACCGTATACGAGCAGTACTTC. The full variable domain, in which reference TRBV7-8 and TRBJ2-7 provide the parts outside the CDR3, is GAGVSQSPRYKVAKRGQDVALRCDPISGHVSLFWYQQALGQGPEFLTYFQNEAQLDKSGLPSDRFFAERPEGSVSTLKIQRTQQEDSAVYLCASSDRTVYEQYFGPGTRLTVT.

The CDR3 DNA sequence: TGTGCCAGCAGGGACAGTGCTAACTATGGCTACACCTTC. Protein: CASRDSANYGYTF. This chain links TRBV28 with TRBJ1-2, with TRBD1 as a possible D gene (6 bases). The germline gives CDR1 MDHEN, CDR2 SYDVKM. V lost 6 bases, J lost 0 bases, and 8 bases lay in between. There are 13 residues in the CDR3.

The V and J genes are TRBV6-1 and TRBJ2-7; D remains unclear. In germline, CDR1 is MNHNS, CDR2 SASEGT. Deletions cut 6 bases from V and 5 bases from J, with 8 bases between. The CDR3 consists of 11 residues. CDR3 DNA sequence: TGTGCCAGCAGAGTTAGGAACGAGCAGTACTTC. Amino acid sequence: CASRVRNEQYF.

This clone was found a few times. The chain links TRBV27 to TRBJ1-5; D ambiguous. In germline, CDR1 is MNHEY, CDR2 SMNVEV (reference sequence). V lost 8 bases and J 8 bases, leaving 10 bases between the germline ends. The CDR3 is 11 amino acids. The CDR3 spells CASGLEEPQHF. CDR3 coding DNA: TGTGCCAGCGGTCTCGAGGAGCCCCAGCATTTT.

CDR3 loop: CASSLGQGLNEKLFF. The CDR3, as DNA: TGTGCCAGCAGTCTGGGACAGGGCCTTAATGAAAAACTGTTTTTT. The chain links TRBV6-1 to TRBJ1-4, with TRBD1 identical over 9 bases. CDR3 size: 15 residues. Germline CDR1 MNHNS, CDR2 SASEGT. The junction had 5 bases not matched to a gene; V was cut back by 5 bases and J by 4 bases.

V usage is TRBV2 and J usage is TRBJ2-2; D is perhaps TRBD1 (6 bases). V lost 3 bases and J lost 6, with 17 bases in between. Germline lookup yields CDR1 SNHLY and CDR2 FYNNEI. The CDR3 contains 16 residues. CDR3 nucleotides: TGTGCCAGCAGTGATCAGGGGAGTACCAATGCCGGGGAGCTGTTTTTT. It translates to CASSDQGSTNAGELFF. Complete variable domain (other parts from reference TRBV2 and TRBJ2-2): EPEVTQTPSHQVTQMGQEVILRCVPISNHLYFYWYRQILGQKVEFLVSFYNNEISEKSEIFDDQFSVERPDGSNFTLKIRSTKLEDSAMYFCASSDQGSTNAGELFFGEGSRLTVL.